This is a list of T cell receptor beta chains from one sample in a study of blood T cell repertoires in COVID-19. The table came from immunoSEQ multiplex PCR; TCRdb's copy has only in-frame clones and leaves some out. Among about 89,000 clones listed, less than 95% were seen once. Sequenced input: peripheral blood. These receptors all come from a human donor with active COVID-19. The donor label of this sample is uncertain. CDR3s include the opening cysteine and the closing phenylalanine or tryptophan. The order of the fields is clone size, J gene, D gene, V gene, CDR3 DNA, CDR3 protein. D genes are given only for firm matches. Clone sizes are given selectively: once, few, many, or a class where the clone is expanded.

size: NA; J: TRBJ1-3; D: NA; V: TRBV19; DNA: TGTGCCAGTTCCACAGGGATCTCTGGAAACACCATATATTTT; CDR3: CASSTGISGNTIYF
size: NA; J: TRBJ1-4; D: NA; V: TRBV27; DNA: TGTGCCAGCAGTCCGGGGAAGCGGGGCACTAATGAAAAACTGTTTTTT; CDR3: CASSPGKRGTNEKLFF
size: NA; J: TRBJ1-2; D: NA; V: TRBV9; DNA: TGTGCCAGCAGCGTAGAACCAGGGGAAGGCTACACCTTC; CDR3: CASSVEPGEGYTF
size: NA; J: TRBJ2-3; D: NA; V: TRBV11-2; DNA: TGTGCCAGCAGCTTAGCGCACAGGGTTCTGGCAGATACGCAGTATTTT; CDR3: CASSLAHRVLADTQYF
size: NA; J: TRBJ2-5; D: TRBD1; V: TRBV5-6; DNA: TGTGCCAGCAGCGGGGACAGGGGGTTTGAGACCCAGTACTTC; CDR3: CASSGDRGFETQYF
size: NA; J: TRBJ1-6; D: NA; V: TRBV12-3/TRBV12-4; DNA: TGTGCCAGCACTCCCCCCCTCCACTTT; CDR3: CASTPPLHF
size: NA; J: TRBJ2-4; D: NA; V: TRBV6-5; DNA: TGTGCCAGCAGTTACGACGGGGACACAGCCAAAAACATTCAGTACTTC; CDR3: CASSYDGDTAKNIQYF
size: NA; J: TRBJ2-7; D: TRBD1; V: TRBV7-2; DNA: TGTGCCAGCAGCTTAGCCCCCCCGACAGGGGTCTACGAGCAGTACTTC; CDR3: CASSLAPPTGVYEQYF
size: NA; J: TRBJ1-1; D: TRBD1; V: TRBV27; DNA: TGTGCCAGCAGTCTACGGACAGGGGGCTTGAACACTGAAGCTTTCTTT; CDR3: CASSLRTGGLNTEAFF
size: NA; J: TRBJ1-1; D: NA; V: TRBV25-1; DNA: TGTGCCAGCAGAGAAGGACAGCATCCCGTCACTGAAGCTTTCTTT; CDR3: CASREGQHPVTEAFF
size: NA; J: TRBJ1-2; D: TRBD1; V: TRBV7-9; DNA: TGTGCCAGCAGCTTATCCGCCGGGACAGGGGACCTTAACTATGGCTACACCTTC; CDR3: CASSLSAGTGDLNYGYTF
size: NA; J: TRBJ2-3; D: TRBD2; V: TRBV3-1/TRBV3-2; DNA: TGTGCCAGCAGCCAAGATGCGGGGGGATTTACAGATACGCAGTATTTT; CDR3: CASSQDAGGFTDTQYF
size: NA; J: TRBJ1-2; D: TRBD1; V: TRBV19; DNA: TGTGCCAGTAGTAAGGGACAGGCAGCTAACTATGGCTACACCTTC; CDR3: CASSKGQAANYGYTF
size: NA; J: TRBJ1-2; D: NA; V: TRBV28; DNA: TGTGCCAGCAGTCTGGCAGGGGAGGGATATGGCTACACCTTC; CDR3: CASSLAGEGYGYTF
size: NA; J: TRBJ2-1; D: NA; V: TRBV7-9; DNA: TGTGCCAGCAGCCCCAAGGGGGGGAGTGCCTACAATGAGCAGTTCTTC; CDR3: CASSPKGGSAYNEQFF
size: once; J: TRBJ1-6; D: TRBD1; V: TRBV19; DNA: TGTGCCAGCGGAGCCGGGACAGCCTATAATTCACCCCTCCACTTT; CDR3: CASGAGTAYNSPLHF
size: NA; J: TRBJ2-7; D: TRBD1; V: TRBV6-2/TRBV6-3; DNA: TGTGCCAGCAGTTACGGGACAGGGTTCTACGAGCAGTACTTC; CDR3: CASSYGTGFYEQYF
size: NA; J: TRBJ2-1; D: NA; V: TRBV9; DNA: TGTGCCAGCAGCGTAGAATACAGGGTCGGGGAGCAGTTCTTC; CDR3: CASSVEYRVGEQFF
size: NA; J: TRBJ2-7; D: NA; V: TRBV29-1; DNA: TGCAGCGTTCGACAGGTCGTTAACCCCTACGAGCAGTACTTC; CDR3: CSVRQVVNPYEQYF
size: NA; J: TRBJ1-1; D: NA; V: TRBV5-1; DNA: TGCGCCAGCAGCTCCACACCGAACACTGAAGCTTTCTTT; CDR3: CASSSTPNTEAFF
size: NA; J: TRBJ2-2; D: NA; V: TRBV7-9; DNA: TGTGCCAGCAGCTTAGAGGGGACAGGGGAGCTGTTTTTT; CDR3: CASSLEGTGELFF
size: NA; J: TRBJ1-1; D: NA; V: TRBV6-1; DNA: TGTGCCAGCAGTGAAGCCGTAGGGGACACCTTTCAGAACACTGAAGCTTTCTTT; CDR3: CASSEAVGDTFQNTEAFF
size: NA; J: TRBJ1-2; D: NA; V: TRBV4-1; DNA: TGCGCCAGCAGCCAAACGGTAAGGGGTGGCTATGGCTACACCTTC; CDR3: CASSQTVRGGYGYTF
size: NA; J: TRBJ2-5; D: NA; V: TRBV4-3; DNA: TGCGCCAGCAGCCAAGATTCACGAGGCCAAGAGACCCAGTACTTC; CDR3: CASSQDSRGQETQYF
size: NA; J: TRBJ1-1; D: TRBD1; V: TRBV27; DNA: TGTGCCAGCGTCGTTAGACAGGGAGTCCACACTGAAGCTTTCTTT; CDR3: CASVVRQGVHTEAFF
size: NA; J: TRBJ1-1; D: NA; V: TRBV4-1; DNA: TGCGCCAGCAGCCAACAGGACAGAGGATACACTGAAGCTTTCTTT; CDR3: CASSQQDRGYTEAFF
size: few; J: TRBJ2-3; D: TRBD2; V: TRBV28; DNA: TGTGCCACCAGCGACGCGGGGGGGCAGGCAGATACGCAGTATTTT; CDR3: CATSDAGGQADTQYF
size: NA; J: TRBJ2-5; D: TRBD1; V: TRBV5-6; DNA: TGTGCCAGCAGCTTGGGACAGGGGGCTGTGGAGACCCAGTACTTC; CDR3: CASSLGQGAVETQYF
size: NA; J: TRBJ2-6; D: TRBD1; V: TRBV24-1; DNA: TGTGCCACCAGTGATTTCACAGGGGGCGATAATGGGGCCAACGTCCTGACTTTC; CDR3: CATSDFTGGDNGANVLTF
size: few; J: TRBJ2-2; D: TRBD2; V: TRBV7-9; DNA: TGTGCCAGCAGCTTAACGGGGGGCACCGGGGAGCTGTTTTTT; CDR3: CASSLTGGTGELFF
size: NA; J: TRBJ1-6; D: NA; V: TRBV5-1; DNA: TGCGCCAGCAGCTTGGGATCTCCAAACGGGCCCCTCCACTTT; CDR3: CASSLGSPNGPLHF
size: NA; J: TRBJ2-3; D: TRBD2; V: TRBV6-1; DNA: TGTGCCAGCAGTGAAGTACGCGGAGCGGGGGCGGGAGATACGCAGTATTTT; CDR3: CASSEVRGAGAGDTQYF